The clone carrying this T cell receptor beta chain was picked up one time. Germline CDR1 SGHDN, CDR2 FVKESK. This CDR3 is built from 15 residues. Trimming shortened V by 0 bases and J by 7 bases, and 15 bases separated the two germline ends. These data come from a study of blood T cell repertoires in COVID-19. Study at large: The cDNA or gDNA used as material had been derived from T cells, B-cell-depleted T cells, or PBMCs.

Only in-frame clones appear in the TCRdb table, and some are missing; sequencing was by immunoSEQ multiplex PCR. The table has over 250,000 clones, roughly 88% seen once. The specimen sequenced was PBMCs or T cells enriched from blood (not recorded which). The chain has TRBV14 and TRBJ1-2; unclear D gene. The sequence was obtained from a woman between 25 and 40 years old who had recovered from COVID-19. The CDR3 bases are TGTGCCAGCAGCCAAGATTACACAGTCCGCCGTGGCTACACCTTC. This sequence encodes CASSQDYTVRRGYTF.